Listed here are 27 T cell receptor beta chains from one sample, sequenced in a study of shared clonotypes between healthy human individuals. Sequencing was performed with immunoSEQ multiplex PCR; in TCRdb, only in-frame clones are kept and a portion is missing. The sample comprises approximately 640,000 clones, 90% of which are singletons, and 34% rests with the top ten. The sequenced sample was memory CD8+ T cells from PBMCs. The sample's subset: CD45RO+ cells pooled with CCR7-negative TemRA cells. These receptors were obtained from a man between 18 and 35 years old in good health. Some clones in this sample may be carry-over from other donors' samples.

The genes are TRBV7-9 and TRBJ2-1; D gene ambiguous. Trimming shortened V by 4 bases and J by 3 bases, and 13 bases separated the two germline ends. This CDR3 region has 15 residues. From germline, CDR1 is SEHNR and CDR2 FQNEAQ (reference sequence). CDR3 residues: CASSSSQVDYNEQFF. The CDR3 region has the DNA TGTGCCAGCAGCTCAAGTCAGGTGGACTACAATGAGCAGTTCTTC.

This chain joins TRBV19 and TRBJ2-3; 8 nucleotides line up with TRBD1. J lost 2 bases, V lost 0 bases, and 1 base had no gene match. CDR1 is LNHDA, CDR2 SQIVND, per germline (reference sequence). This CDR3 is 15 amino acids long. CDR3 sequence: CASSIEGQATDTQYF. In DNA form, the CDR3 reads TGTGCCAGTAGTATAGAGGGACAGGCCACAGATACGCAGTATTTT.

V usage is TRBV10-2 and J usage is TRBJ1-1, with D hard to call. The V and J ends lost 8 bases and 1 base respectively, with 2 bases between them. CDR1 WSHSY and CDR2 SAAADI come from the germline V gene. This CDR3 is built from 10 residues. The CDR3 DNA follows: TGCGCCAGCTGGAACACTGAAGCTTTCTTT. This sequence encodes CASWNTEAFF.

This clone appeared a single time. The chain is built from TRBV19 and TRBJ2-2, with D possibly matching TRBD1 (5 bases). The CDR3 runs to 16 residues. From germline, CDR1 is LNHDA and CDR2 SQIVND (reference sequence). Trimming removed 3 bases at V and 7 bases at J, with 18 bases between. This chain's CDR3 is CASSIFSGRKDGELFF. In DNA, the CDR3 is TGTGCCAGTAGTATTTTTTCAGGGCGAAAGGACGGGGAGCTGTTTTTT.

The V call is TRBV28, the J call TRBJ1-2, with a tentative D call TRBD1 (6 bases). Trimming cost V 5 bases and J 2 bases, with 12 bases left between them. The CDR3 is 14 residues long. Germline V lookup: CDR1 MDHEN, CDR2 SYDVKM. CDR3 sequence reads: CASSGGGRNYGYTF. The CDR3 DNA reads as TGTGCCAGCAGTGGCGGGGGCCGAAACTATGGCTACACCTTC.

The chain links TRBV2 to TRBJ1-2; D not certain. Trimming removed 3 bases from V and 5 bases from J, with 7 bases in between. CDR3 length: 12 amino acids. Germline V CDR1 and CDR2: SNHLY, FYNNEI. The CDR3 DNA reads as TGTGCCAGCAGTGAGTTTCGGTATGGCTACACCTTC. It translates to CASSEFRYGYTF.

The gene calls are TRBV13 and TRBJ2-1, with TRBD2 matching over 8 bases. The length of the CDR3 is 14 residues. Germline CDR1 and CDR2: PRHDT and FYEKMQ (reference sequence). The V and J ends lost 4 bases and 8 bases, in that order; junction bases with no gene match: 7. The CDR3 sequence: CASSSSAGVDEQFF. CDR3 nucleotides: TGTGCCAGCAGCTCCTCAGCGGGAGTGGATGAGCAGTTCTTC.

V usage is TRBV10-3 and J usage is TRBJ2-2; D is unresolved. Germline V gene sequence: CDR1 ENHRY, CDR2 SYGVKD. The CDR3 length is 12 residues. With 2 bases removed from V and 4 bases from J, the gap between germline ends came to 2 bases. The CDR3 here is CAISEPTGELFF. CDR3 DNA: TGTGCCATCAGTGAGCCCACCGGGGAGCTGTTTTTT.

The chain couples TRBV15 to TRBJ1-1; D remains ambiguous. Trimming removed 1 base from V and 5 bases from J, with 8 bases in between. The CDR3 is 13 residues long. Germline V lookup: CDR1 LNHNV, CDR2 YYDKDF (reference sequence). The chain's CDR3 is CATSRGGYTEAFF. For the CDR3, the DNA is TGTGCCACCAGCAGAGGAGGGTATACTGAAGCTTTCTTT.

V and J are TRBV29-1 and TRBJ1-1; D might be TRBD1 (6 bases). Between the trimmed V and J ends, which lost 2 bases and 4 bases, there was a span of 11 bases. CDR3 size: 13 residues. Per germline, CDR1 SQVTM and CDR2 ANQGSEA. The CDR3 bases are TGCAGCGTTGAAAAAGACAGGTCCACTGAAGCTTTCTTT. Translation: CSVEKDRSTEAFF.

The V and J genes are TRBV6-1 and TRBJ2-7, with D perhaps matching TRBD1 (6 bases). Deletions cut 1 base from V and 1 base from J, with 11 bases between. Germline CDR1 is MNHNS and CDR2 is SASEGT. The CDR3 runs to 15 residues. The CDR3 loop is CASSEEAGESYEQYF. The CDR3 bases are TGTGCCAGCAGTGAAGAGGCAGGGGAGTCCTACGAGCAGTACTTC.

This clone was found once. The chain links TRBV19 to TRBJ1-5, with D hard to call. CDR3 length: 13 residues. Between the trimmed V and J ends, which lost 9 bases and 3 bases, there was a span of 12 bases. In germline, CDR1 is LNHDA, CDR2 SQIVND (reference sequence). In DNA form, the CDR3 reads TGTGCCAGCCGGAGGGCCTTCAATCAGCCCCAGCATTTT. Protein sequence: CASRRAFNQPQHF.

CDR3 DNA sequence: TGCGCCAGCAGCCACTCGGGGGAAAGCGAGACCCAGTACTTC. This gives the protein CASSHSGESETQYF. This chain uses TRBV4-1 with TRBJ2-5, with D tentatively TRBD2 (6 bases). This CDR3 is 14 amino acids long. Germline loops: CDR1 MGHRA, CDR2 YSYEKL. V lost 3 bases and J 5 bases, leaving 13 bases between the germline ends.

This chain links TRBV27 with TRBJ1-5; 10 positions match TRBD1. The V segment lost 6 bases and the J segment 0 bases; nucleotides outside the gene matches: 20. Germline assignment: CDR1 MNHEY and CDR2 SMNVEV (reference sequence). CDR3 length equals 21 residues. As DNA, the CDR3 is TGTGCCAGCAGGTCCCCGGGACAGGGGTCGTTGTTACCTCATAGCAATCAGCCCCAGCATTTT. This encodes CASRSPGQGSLLPHSNQPQHF.

This CDR3 is CASSPPPGGAHYGYTF. CDR3 DNA: TGCGCCAGCAGCCCACCTCCTGGCGGGGCCCACTATGGCTACACCTTC. The genes are TRBV5-1 and TRBJ1-2; D might be TRBD1 (5 bases). This CDR3 spans 16 amino acids. Trimming stripped 4 bases from V and 3 bases from J, with 19 bases between. The V gene's germline CDR1 is SGHRS and CDR2 YFSETQ.

This clone was observed a handful of times. The J gene is TRBJ2-1, the V gene TRBV19; 8 nucleotides agree with TRBD2. Germline values: CDR1 LNHDA, CDR2 SQIVND (reference sequence). This CDR3 region has 14 residues. V shed 4 bases, J shed 8 bases, and the junction held 7 bases outside the gene matches. The CDR3 sequence is CASSTTGTSYEQFF. The CDR3 coding sequence is TGTGCCAGTAGTACCACCGGGACTAGTTATGAGCAGTTCTTC. Supplemented by reference TRBV19 and TRBJ2-1, the full variable domain reads DGGITQSPKYLFRKEGQNVTLSCEQNLNHDAMYWYRQDPGQGLRLIYYSQIVNDFQKGDIAEGYSVSREKKESFPLTVTSAQKNPTAFYLCASSTTGTSYEQFFGPGTRLTVL.

This chain uses TRBV11-3 with TRBJ2-1, with D tentatively TRBD2 (7 bases). This CDR3 has 17 amino acids. Germline CDR1 reads SGHNT; CDR2 reads YENEEA. V gave up 5 bases and J gave up 5 bases, with 22 bases separating them. CDR3 sequence: CASSPGPAGAGDNEQFF. Here the CDR3 DNA reads TGTGCCAGCAGCCCAGGGCCCGCGGGGGCTGGAGACAATGAGCAGTTCTTC.

The chain combines TRBV5-4 with TRBJ2-7, with 8 bases lining up with TRBD1. The CDR3 is 16 residues long. Germline V gene data show CDR1 as SGHNT and CDR2 as YYREEE (reference sequence). Unmatched junction bases numbered 7, after V lost 0 bases and J lost 2 bases. The CDR3 here is CASSLETGGGAYEQYF. CDR3 coding DNA: TGTGCCAGCAGCTTGGAAACAGGGGGTGGTGCCTACGAGCAGTACTTC.

The chain employs TRBV4-3 and TRBJ2-4, with 7 bases matching TRBD2. The ends lost 4 bases at V and 3 bases at J; junction bases unmatched: 6. This CDR3 region has 15 residues. CDR1 is LGHNA, CDR2 YSLEER, per germline. The CDR3 sequence: CASSPGWGGKNIQYF. CDR3 DNA sequence: TGCGCCAGCAGCCCCGGTTGGGGGGGCAAAAACATTCAGTACTTC.

V gene TRBV30 combines with J gene TRBJ2-5, with D perhaps matching TRBD2 (5 bases). The end of the DNA fits TRBJ2-7 better, so the J call may be wrong. Germline CDR1 is GTSNPN and CDR2 is SVGIG (reference sequence). CDR3 size: 15 residues. The CDR3 region has the DNA TGTGCCTGGAGTGTGGGTTTACTAGACGCCTACGAGCAGTACTTC. This sequence encodes CAWSVGLLDAYEQYF.

There are a few counts of this clone. This chain connects TRBV7-3 to TRBJ2-7; 9 bases match TRBD2. Germline V gene data show CDR1 as SGHTA and CDR2 as FQGTGA. J lost 1 base, V lost 5 bases, and 6 bases had no gene match. The CDR3 is 15 residues long. The CDR3 is CASSPGAGGSYEQYF. Here the CDR3 DNA reads TGTGCCAGCAGCCCCGGGGCGGGAGGGTCCTACGAGCAGTACTTC.

The gene calls are TRBV2 and TRBJ2-1; D unresolved. CDR1 is SNHLY and CDR2 is FYNNEI in the germline V gene. V shed 7 bases and J shed 7 bases, with 5 bases lying between them. The CDR3 spans 10 residues. CDR3 bases: TGTGCCAGCAACGGTAATGAGCAGTTCTTC. Protein: CASNGNEQFF.

The rearrangement uses TRBV21-1 and TRBJ2-7; whether TRBD2, the table's D call, matches the DNA was not checked. TRBV21-1 constitutes a pseudogene. The CDR3 runs to 15 residues. The CDR3 nucleotides read TGTGCCAGCATCGAATTGACTAGCGGAACCTACGAGCAGTACTTC. It specifies CASIELTSGTYEQYF.

CDR3 residues: CASSYSDRGQLGELFF. CDR3 sequence (DNA): TGTGCCAGCAGTTACTCGGACAGGGGGCAATTAGGGGAGCTGTTTTTT. The chain combines TRBV6-5 with TRBJ2-2; 11 bases map to TRBD1. Germline V CDR1 and CDR2: MNHEY, SVGAGI. Trimming cost V 0 bases and J 8 bases; bases outside gene matches: 5. The CDR3 covers 16 residues.

V and J are TRBV7-9 and TRBJ1-6; tentative D call: TRBD1 (5 bases). Germline V gives CDR1 SEHNR, CDR2 FQNEAQ (reference sequence). This CDR3 region has 12 residues. Trimming took off 4 bases at V and 11 bases at J, with 9 bases between the two ends. The CDR3 coding sequence is TGTGCCAGCAGCTCGGGGCAGGCACCCCTCCACTTT. This encodes CASSSGQAPLHF.

The gene calls are TRBV19 and TRBJ1-4, with D hard to call. V dropped 1 base and J dropped 8 bases, with 32 bases sitting between them. Germline V gene data show CDR1 as LNHDA and CDR2 as SQIVND (reference sequence). CDR3 length equals 21 residues. This chain's CDR3 is CASSIADTGGAKVWVWEKLFF. CDR3 DNA sequence: TGTGCCAGTAGTATAGCGGATACTGGCGGAGCGAAAGTATGGGTGTGGGAAAAACTGTTTTTT.

The V call is TRBV7-9, the J call TRBJ2-1; 10 nucleotides agree with TRBD2. The V gene end was trimmed by 5 bases and the J gene end by 7 bases; junction bases not matched to a gene: 8. The CDR3 has 15 amino acids. Germline values: CDR1 SEHNR, CDR2 FQNEAQ (reference sequence). This CDR3 reads CASSPRFSGRNEQFF. CDR3 DNA: TGTGCCAGCAGCCCCCGGTTTAGCGGGAGGAATGAGCAGTTCTTC.